This passage covers 5 T cell receptor beta chains from one sample sequenced in a study of human T cells and chemical hapten exposure. It was from unfractionated whole blood that total RNA was extracted. Attachment of unique molecular identifiers to individual cDNA molecules was performed in the library. TCRdb re-analysed the reads in MiXCR, keeping a single row per CDR3 protein. The repertoire includes around 120,000 distinct CDR3 sequences, approximately 9% of them detected once, and 1.4% sits in the top ten. What was sequenced was whole blood. The source of these receptors is a human donor in good health. Some clones in this sample may be carry-over from other donors' samples.

Ten or more counts support this clonotype. V is TRBV6-5 and J is TRBJ1-2; D unresolved. CDR1 and CDR2 (germline): MNHEY, SVGAGI. V was clipped by 8 bases and J by 6 bases, with 19 bases between them. The CDR3 has 14 amino acids. The CDR3 DNA sequence: TGTGCCAGCCGCACCGAGGACCCTAGGGATGGCTACACCTTC. This gives the protein CASRTEDPRDGYTF.

V and J are TRBV29-1 and TRBJ2-7; 9 bases are a match to TRBD1. Germline values: CDR1 SQVTM, CDR2 ANQGSEA. V shed 4 bases and J 6 bases; nucleotides not matched to a gene: 7. There are 13 residues in the CDR3. As DNA, the CDR3 is TGCAGCGTTGCCCCGGGACAGGGTGGCGAGCAGTACTTC. Translated: CSVAPGQGGEQYF.

This clonotype has at least ten counts. The chain recombines TRBV5-1 with TRBJ2-5; no definite D call. Trimming cost V 0 bases and J 4 bases, with 10 bases left between them. CDR1 and CDR2 from the germline V gene are SGHRS and YFSETQ. CDR3 length: 14 amino acids. CDR3 residues: CASSLGGQRETQYF. The CDR3 DNA reads TGCGCCAGCAGCTTGGGGGGTCAGCGAGAGACCCAGTACTTC.

This clonotype was detected many times. The chain couples TRBV5-4 to TRBJ1-6; 7 bases line up with TRBD1. Germline CDR1 is SGHNT and CDR2 is YYREEE (reference sequence). The ends lost 0 bases at V and 14 bases at J; junction bases unmatched: 8. The CDR3 runs to 14 residues. The CDR3 sequence is CASSLAGGAHSLHF. CDR3 DNA: TGTGCCAGCAGCTTGGCAGGGGGTGCCCACTCCCTCCACTTT.

The chain combines TRBV20-1 with TRBJ2-1, with D hard to call. Germline CDR1 reads DFQATT; CDR2 reads SNEGSKA (reference sequence). Between the trimmed V and J ends, which lost 3 bases and 5 bases, there was a span of 14 bases. CDR3 length: 14 residues. The CDR3 loop is CSARHRRRNNEQFF. The CDR3 region has the DNA TGCAGTGCTAGGCACAGACGTAGGAACAATGAGCAGTTCTTC.